This T cell receptor beta chain was captured by sequencing in a study of T-cell reconstitution after alpha-beta-depleted transplantation in children. Unique molecular identifiers were built into the TCRbeta library. TCRdb redid the calling of the PCR reads with MiXCR, one entry per CDR3 protein. The data contain about 110,000 distinct CDR3 sequences, approximately 6.6% of them singletons. This clonotype was counted ten times or more. The target antigen is unknown. V lost 2 bases, J lost 5 bases, and 15 bases lay in between. CDR1 and CDR2 from the germline V gene are MNHEY and SMNVEV (reference sequence). The CDR3 totals 15 residues. Study-wide findings and caveats: About two months after transplant, alpha-beta T cells reportedly came from several hundred expanded graft clones.

The sequencing used PBMCs, mostly from graft donor cells, collected 360 days after TCRalphabeta/CD19-depleted stem cell transplant. The sequence was collected from a male patient between 2 and 9 years old who had a stem cell transplant for acute lymphoblastic leukemia, so the T cells may come from the graft donor. The chain joins TRBV27 to TRBJ1-2; no clear D. CDR3 loop: CASSLRVRSVYGYTF. The CDR3, as DNA: TGTGCCAGCAGTTTACGGGTACGATCTGTTTATGGCTACACCTTC.